This T cell receptor beta chain was recovered during a study of blood T cell repertoires in COVID-19. Study overall: Acute and convalescent COVID-19 samples came from the United States, Italy and Spain. The cDNA or gDNA used as material had been derived from T cells, B-cell-depleted T cells, or PBMCs.

The CDR3 contains 13 residues. The germline V gene has CDR1 SQVTM and CDR2 ANQGSEA. V was clipped by 8 bases and J by 14 bases; unmatched bases: 13. In the authors' workflow: Counts of nucleated cells, estimated from reference gene primer amplification, were obtained. Using immunoSEQ multiplex PCR, the repertoire was profiled, and TCRdb retains in-frame clones only, with some absent. V and J calls plus clone size are reproduced from that table; the DNA served to infer D and trimming. The sample contains some 77,000 clones, roughly 89% of which appear only once. Sample: peripheral blood. This chain connects TRBV29-1 to TRBJ2-1; the match to TRBD2 covers 12 bases. This clonotype originated in a man in his thirties or forties with acute or convalescent COVID-19. The CDR3 bases are TGCAGCATTCTAGCGGGAGGGCCTACCATGAAGTTCTTC. Encoded protein: CSILAGGPTMKFF.